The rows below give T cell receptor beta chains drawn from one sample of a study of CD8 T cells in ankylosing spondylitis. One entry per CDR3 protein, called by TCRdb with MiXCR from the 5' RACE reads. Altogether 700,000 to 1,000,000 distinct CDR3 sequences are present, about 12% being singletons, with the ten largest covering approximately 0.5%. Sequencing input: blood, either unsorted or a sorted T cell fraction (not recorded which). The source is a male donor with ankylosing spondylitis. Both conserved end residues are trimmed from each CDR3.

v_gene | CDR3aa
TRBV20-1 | SARDFRTEQETQY
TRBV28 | ATWDRTHGYT
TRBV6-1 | ASSGRGPDTQY
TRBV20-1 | SAWSSGGDNEQF
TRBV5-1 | ASSLGTLGISEAF
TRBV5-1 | ASSLGAANTGELF
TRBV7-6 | ASSLSGGREAF
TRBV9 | ASSVATSDGNYGYT
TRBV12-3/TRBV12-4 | AITGGVTGELF
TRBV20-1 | SAREVSDTQY
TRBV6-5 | ASSYGLAVGETQY
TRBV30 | AWSLPTGSPF
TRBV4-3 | ASSQGGGVSGANVLT
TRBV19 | ASSPSSAARTASYGYT
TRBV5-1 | ASSPGTALRETQY
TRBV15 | ATSRGLAGENEQF
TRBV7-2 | ASSLRAYGVDEQF
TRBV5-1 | ASGSGTGTDTQY
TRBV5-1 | ASSPGLANTGELF
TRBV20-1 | SAKRGRRTEAF
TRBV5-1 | ASSLEAPSNTEAF
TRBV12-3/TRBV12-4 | ASRREAVRNIQY
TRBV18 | ASSWDIGRSF
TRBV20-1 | SAAGTGSSPLH
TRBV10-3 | AIAPGRDNSPLH
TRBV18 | ASSPISTGTEAF
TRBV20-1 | SARGPTGYYEQY
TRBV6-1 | ASSQRSSNQPQH
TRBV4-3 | ASSPLPGLAGAKY
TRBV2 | ASSVDAGNTIY
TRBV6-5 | ASSYSPWAGGPRAIQY
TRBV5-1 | ASSLGAGTDNSPLH
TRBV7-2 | ASSERTGPYEQY
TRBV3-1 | ASSQVRGTDTQY
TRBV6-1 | ASSPNRGGWPQH
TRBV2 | ASSTPGTKNSPLH
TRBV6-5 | ASSYFTGTSYNEQF
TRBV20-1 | SARDGQAGGPSYNEQF
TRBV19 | ASSVISGQAYGYT
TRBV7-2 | ASSYTGTGFHEQY
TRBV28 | ASSPYEGGEKLF
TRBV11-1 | ASSLAGGSGRAVNEQF
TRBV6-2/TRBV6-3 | ASSYPGRRYYNEQF
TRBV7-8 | ASSLILETQY
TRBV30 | AWSDRHTGYT
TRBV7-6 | ASSLNRASPLH
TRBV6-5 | ASSYGSEAF